Listed below are T cell receptor beta chains from one sample, sequenced in a study of T cell repertoires in cytomegalovirus infection. One entry per CDR3 protein, called by TCRdb with MiXCR from the reads. This table has 270,000 or so distinct CDR3 sequences, 15% to 20% appearing once. Sequenced: CD8+ T cells from PBMCs. These TCRs come from a human donor in good health (CMV status not recorded). Some clones in this sample may be carry-over from other donors' samples. CDR3s include the opening cysteine and the closing phenylalanine or tryptophan. The D gene is left open where the match is weak. Where a row states a size, it is once, few, many or the class of an expanded clone; other rows omit it.

>few|TRBJ2-1|.|TRBV7-9
TGTGCCAGCAGCTTAGACCCTTTGGATGAGCAGTTCTTC
CASSLDPLDEQFF
>many|TRBJ2-1|TRBD2|TRBV27
TGTGCCAGCAGCCTAGCGGGGGCGTACAATGAGCAGTTCTTC
CASSLAGAYNEQFF
>many|TRBJ2-7|.|TRBV7-6
TGTGCCAGCAGCTTAGAGGGGGACTCCTCCTACGAGCAGTACTTC
CASSLEGDSSYEQYF
>few|TRBJ1-1|.|TRBV6-2/TRBV6-3
TGTGCCAGCAGTTACGCTGCTCCTGAAGCTTTCTTT
CASSYAAPEAFF
>few|TRBJ1-1|.|TRBV20-1
TGCAGTGCTAGAGAAGAGAGGGAGGGTTTTGAAGCTTTCTTT
CSAREEREGFEAFF
>.|TRBJ2-3|TRBD1|TRBV2
TGTGCCAGCAGTGTTCCCGGGACAGGGGGCTGGACGCAGTATTTT
CASSVPGTGGWTQYF
>.|TRBJ2-2|TRBD2|TRBV6-2/TRBV6-3
TGTGCCAGCAGTGCTAGCGGGGGGGCTAGCACCGGGGAGCTGTTTTTT
CASSASGGASTGELFF
>few|TRBJ2-1|.|TRBV20-1
TGCAGTGCTAGAGATTGGGACCGTCTCAATGAGCAGTTCTTC
CSARDWDRLNEQFF
>many|TRBJ1-3|TRBD1|TRBV7-8
TGTGCCAGCAGCTTCATGGGACAGGACGATGCGTCTGGAAACACCATATATTTT
CASSFMGQDDASGNTIYF
>.|TRBJ2-7|TRBD1|TRBV27
TGTGCCAGCATTTTATCTTCCGGAGACAGGGACCCCTACGAGCAGTACTTC
CASILSSGDRDPYEQYF
>many|TRBJ2-1|.|TRBV7-8
TGTGCCAGCAGCTTCCGAACCATCGGCGGAGGGGGCGCGTCTGGTGAGCAGTTCTTC
CASSFRTIGGGGASGEQFF